This T cell receptor (beta chain) was recorded in a study of blood T cell repertoires in COVID-19. Study context: Researchers got acute and convalescent COVID-19 samples from the United States, Italy and Spain.

This table comes from immunoSEQ multiplex PCR, and its TCRdb copy is limited to in-frame clones, with some not included. The sample has 200,000 to 250,000 clones; 70% to 85% are singletons. The CDR3 totals 15 residues. V shed 5 bases, J shed 2 bases, and the junction held 7 bases outside the gene matches. Germline loops: CDR1 MDHEN, CDR2 SYDVKM. Self-reported history from a screening survey and questionnaire set each donor's cohort. The sequence derives from an older woman who had recovered from COVID-19. This chain uses TRBV28 with TRBJ1-2, with 8 bases matching TRBD1. Sequenced material: PBMCs or T cells enriched from blood (not recorded which). The CDR3 coding sequence is TGTGCCAGCAGTGAGACGGCAGGGGGCAACTATGGCTACACCTTC. Residues: CASSETAGGNYGYTF.